This TCR beta chain was sequenced for a study of blood T cell repertoires in COVID-19 (dated by TCRdb to 2019 to 2021). Regarding the complete study: The collaborator samples originated in the United States, Italy and Spain and spanned the acute and convalescent phases of COVID-19. The repertoires were released in a freely available public database meant as a resource for research on the immune response to SARS-CoV-2. Samples came from the ongoing ImmuneRACE study (first 160 participants) plus 1,254 subjects from 6 global collaborators. Sample metadata almost always included a de-identified subject ID, COVID-19 status, age in years and sex. HLA class I and class II types, where available, came from metadata supplied by the sample provider rather than from assay-based typing. Deeply sampled blood TCRbeta repertoires from subjects exposed to, actively infected with, or recovered from COVID-19 were included in the dataset. The prospective study material was composed of cDNA or gDNA derived from T cells, B-cell-depleted T cells, or PBMCs. General conclusions and limits of the study: The quantity of clinical and demographic metadata differed by source and by participant and was supplied without curation.

The collaborating institutions used their own protocols to collect whole blood in K2EDTA tubes. For TCRbeta analysis, collaborators shipped samples in one of three forms: frozen whole blood, isolated PBMCs, or DNA extracted from either of those sample types. With respect to this clone: The clone's antigen remains unknown. It has no much larger one-base neighbor in the sample; base qualities were not kept.

TCRbeta CDR3 regions were amplified from genomic DNA by means of the immunoSEQ Assay, a bias-controlled multiplex PCR. The paper's processing steps were these. The number of nucleated cells in each sample was estimated by amplification of reference gene primers within the assay. To quantify the absolute abundance of each unique TCRbeta CDR3 rearrangement, sequence reads were collapsed and filtered. For each sample, productive Simpson clonality was calculated as the square root of Simpson's diversity index over productive rearrangements. Not all clones reach the TCRdb copy of this immuneACCESS table, which keeps in-frame sequences only. Checked studies attribute under half of the gap to unresolved V genes and leave the rest unexplained. V, J and clone size are taken as reported in that table, and D and trimming were inferred from the DNA itself. The sample includes roughly 15,000 clones, with 84% observed a single time. The top ten hold about 30% of the sample.

Ends trimmed: V by 4 bases, J by 6 bases; bases unmatched to a gene: 2. The CDR3, cysteine through phenylalanine, is 12 amino acids long. The entry retains the CDR3 DNA only, 36 bases that are in frame from base 1. The CDR1 and CDR2 encoded by the germline V gene are SGHNT and YENEEA. The source of this sequence is a man between 50 and 59 years old with active COVID-19. The chain links TRBV11-3 with TRBJ2-7; TRBD1 aligns with 8 central bases. The sequenced sample consisted of peripheral blood. The base sequence is TGTGCCAGCAGCTCGGACAGGGCCGAGCAGTACTTC. This is translated as CASSSDRAEQYF.